This T cell receptor (beta chain) was sequenced during a study of blood T cell repertoires in COVID-19. Study as a whole: The cDNA or gDNA used as material had been derived from T cells, B-cell-depleted T cells, or PBMCs.

CDR1 MNHEY and CDR2 SVGEGT come from the germline V gene. The CDR3 spans 20 residues. The V gene end was trimmed by 0 bases and the J gene end by 0 bases; junction bases not matched to a gene: 15. The table came from immunoSEQ multiplex PCR; TCRdb's copy has only in-frame clones and leaves some out. The sample includes about 270,000 clones, 82% of them seen just once. The rearrangement uses TRBV6-2 or TRBV6-3 and TRBJ1-2; 8 bases line up with TRBD1. This TCR derives from a woman in her late teens or twenties with acute or convalescent COVID-19. Sequencing was done on a sample of peripheral blood. Here the CDR3 reads CASSYSPREVDRETNYGYTF. The CDR3 nucleotides are TGTGCCAGCAGTTACTCCCCACGCGAAGTGGACAGGGAAACTAACTATGGCTACACCTTC.